The TCR beta chain under discussion was sequenced for a study of early T cells in non-severe SARS-CoV-2 infection. On the study more broadly: Sequenced bulk RNA came from whole blood that was unsorted, and chains were unpaired.

Study results and caveats: The VDJdb matching leaned toward anti-spike CD8 responses and overlooked private and CD4 specificities.

TCRdb reprocessed the 5' RACE reads via MiXCR and lists one record per CDR3 protein. The sample includes approximately 71,000 distinct CDR3 sequences, 9% to 15% seen only once; the top ten take about 4.2%. Looked up from germline, CDR1 is MNHEY and CDR2 is SMNVEV (reference sequence). CDR3 size: 14 residues. V lost 7 bases, J lost 4 bases, and 16 bases lay in between. This clonotype has a count of ten or more. Its antigen remains unidentified. Sequenced material: whole blood. The TCR was taken from an adult who was a healthcare worker with PCR-confirmed SARS-CoV-2 infection or an uninfected control (not recorded which). The chain uses TRBV27 and TRBJ2-5; a weak D match, TRBD1 (5 bases). The chain's CDR3 is CASMVGRQPETQYF. CDR3 in DNA: TGTGCCAGCATGGTCGGGCGACAGCCAGAGACCCAGTACTTC.